Presented here are 20 T cell receptor beta chains from one specimen sequenced in a study of blood T cell repertoires in COVID-19. Generated by immunoSEQ multiplex PCR, the TCRdb table keeps only in-frame clones and is missing some. The repertoire holds around 80,000 clones, roughly 80% seen once, with about 14% in the top ten. The sequencing input was peripheral blood. These receptors were obtained from a woman over 75 with acute or convalescent COVID-19.

V is TRBV9 and J is TRBJ1-1; D remains unclear. V was clipped by 0 bases and J by 2 bases, with 8 bases between them. Germline CDR1 SGDLS, CDR2 YYNGEE. The CDR3 runs to 14 residues. The CDR3: CASSVATRNTEAFF. CDR3 bases: TGTGCCAGCAGCGTAGCTACGAGAAACACTGAAGCTTTCTTT.

The chain has TRBV5-6 and TRBJ1-6, with TRBD1 matching over 7 bases. V shed 4 bases, J shed 9 bases, and the junction held 7 bases outside the gene matches. This CDR3 is built from 14 residues. Per germline, CDR1 SGHDT and CDR2 YYEEEE. The CDR3 spells CASSRDRDISPLHF. For the CDR3, the DNA is TGTGCCAGCAGCCGAGACAGGGACATTTCACCCCTCCACTTT.

V is TRBV3-1 (or the pseudogene TRBV3-2) and J is TRBJ1-2; D possibly corresponds to TRBD1 (5 bases). The CDR3 has 13 residues. Trimming pared 5 bases from V and 6 bases from J, leaving 13 bases between. Germline-derived CDR1 and CDR2 are LGHDT and YNNKEL (reference sequence). The DNA of the CDR3 is TGTGCCAGCAGCGCGTCAGGGATAGATGGCTACACCTTC. Residues: CASSASGIDGYTF.

V is TRBV7-6 and J is TRBJ2-3; 8 bases are a match to TRBD2. In germline, CDR1 is SGHVS, CDR2 FNYEAQ. V gave up 5 bases and J gave up 0 bases; unmatched junction bases: 7. There are 16 residues in the CDR3. CDR3 loop: CASSRGLVLSTDTQYF. In DNA form, the CDR3 reads TGTGCCAGCAGCCGGGGACTAGTCTTAAGCACAGATACGCAGTATTTT.

The chain has TRBV7-9 and TRBJ1-3; 10 bases map to TRBD1. The CDR3 covers 15 residues. V lost 5 bases to trimming and J lost 4 bases; unmatched junction nucleotides: 5. Germline V CDR1 and CDR2: SEHNR, FQNEAQ (reference sequence). CDR3 DNA sequence: TGTGCCAGCAGCGCCGACAGGGGGCTCGGAAACACCATATATTTT. The encoded protein is CASSADRGLGNTIYF.

The chain carries TRBV3-1 (or the pseudogene TRBV3-2) and TRBJ2-6, with 7 bases identical to TRBD1. Germline CDR1 LGHDT, CDR2 YNNKEL (reference sequence). V was clipped by 3 bases and J by 2 bases; unmatched bases: 4. CDR3 length: 16 amino acids. CDR3 in DNA: TGTGCCAGCAGCCATAGACAGGGAACTGGGGCCAACGTCCTGACTTTC. It specifies CASSHRQGTGANVLTF.

V is TRBV14 and J is TRBJ2-2, with 7 bases matching TRBD1. J was trimmed by 0 bases and V by 6 bases; bases with no gene match: 1. Germline V CDR1 and CDR2: SGHDN, FVKESK. There are 14 residues in the CDR3. This CDR3 reads CASRTGSNTGELFF. The CDR3 DNA reads as TGTGCCAGCAGGACAGGGTCGAACACCGGGGAGCTGTTTTTT.

The gene calls are TRBV6-4 and TRBJ2-3; 10 nucleotides agree with TRBD2. The CDR3 totals 16 residues. The germline V gene encodes CDR1 MRHNA and CDR2 SNTAGT. J was trimmed by 4 bases and V by 0 bases; bases with no gene match: 4. CDR3 bases: TGTGCCAGCAGTGACTCCGCTAGCGGGGGCCCAGATACGCAGTATTTT. As protein: CASSDSASGGPDTQYF.

The rearrangement joins TRBV7-9 to TRBJ2-1; maybe TRBD2 (5 bases). The CDR3 covers 17 residues. In germline, CDR1 is SEHNR, CDR2 FQNEAQ (reference sequence). V was trimmed by 1 base and J by 6 bases, leaving 19 bases between them. The CDR3 coding sequence is TGTGCCAGCAGCTTAGGCCTTTCGCACCCGGGGAGCAATGAGCAGTTCTTC. Translating it yields CASSLGLSHPGSNEQFF. The variable domain in full, completed from reference TRBV7-9 and TRBJ2-1, reads DTGVSQNPRHKITKRGQNVTFRCDPISEHNRLYWYRQTLGQGPEFLTYFQNEAQLEKSRLLSDRFSAERPKGSFSTLEIQRTEQGDSAMYLCASSLGLSHPGSNEQFFGPGTRLTVL.

Notes on this clone: Mismatch with germline at one junction end may stem from a read error. The chain combines TRBV5-4 with TRBJ1-1; the match to TRBD1 covers 7 bases. The length of the CDR3 is 14 residues. The germline gives CDR1 SGHNT, CDR2 YYREEE (reference sequence). The CDR3 spells CASSSEDRQLPPLF. CDR3 sequence (DNA): TGTGCCAGCAGCTCTGAGGACAGGCAACTTCCCCCCCTCTTT.

The gene calls are TRBV19 and TRBJ1-2; 9 positions match TRBD1. With V trimmed by 6 bases and J by 8 bases, 16 bases remained unmatched. The CDR3 has 16 residues. Germline V lookup: CDR1 LNHDA, CDR2 SQIVND (reference sequence). The chain's CDR3 is CASSSSGTGNVYGYTF. CDR3 bases: TGTGCCAGTAGCAGCTCCGGGACAGGGAATGTCTACGGCTACACCTTC.

The rearrangement uses TRBV6-6 and TRBJ1-2; 9 bases line up with TRBD1. CDR1 is MNHNY and CDR2 is SVGAGI in the germline V gene (reference sequence). The junction had 17 bases not matched to a gene; V was cut back by 5 bases and J by 4 bases. The CDR3 totals 18 residues. The CDR3 here is CASSLRDRAEGTSYGYTF. The CDR3, as DNA: TGTGCCAGCAGTCTCCGGGACAGGGCCGAGGGGACAAGCTATGGCTACACCTTC.

This clone was counted only a few times. Here the CDR3 reads CASRLHSGQQNTEAFF. In DNA, the CDR3 is TGTGCAAGTCGCTTGCATTCCGGACAGCAGAACACTGAAGCTTTCTTT. The gene calls are TRBV12-2 and TRBJ1-1; the D call of TRBD1 is as the table states it, not checked on the DNA. TRBV12-2 is shown as a pseudogene. The CDR3 runs to 16 residues.

This clone was found a few times. The V gene is TRBV25-1, the J gene TRBJ1-1, with 8 positions matching TRBD1. With V trimmed by 5 bases and J by 0 bases, 11 bases remained unmatched. Germline CDR1 is MGHDK and CDR2 is SYGVNS. This CDR3 is 17 amino acids long. CDR3 DNA sequence: TGTGCCAGCAGTTCCCAGGGGGCGGATTTTTTGAACACTGAAGCTTTCTTT. This codes for CASSSQGADFLNTEAFF.

The V and J genes are TRBV10-1 and TRBJ2-1; 7 bases map to TRBD1. Germline CDR1 is WNHNN and CDR2 is SYGVQD (reference sequence). CDR3 length equals 16 residues. The trim removed 0 bases at V and 7 bases at J, leaving 9 bases unmatched. In DNA, the CDR3 is TGCGCCAGCAGTGAGTCGCGTAGGGGGCGAGGGAATGAGCAGTTCTTC. Its translation is CASSESRRGRGNEQFF.

J is TRBJ1-3 and V is TRBV4-3, with unresolved D. This CDR3 region has 17 residues. Germline V gene lookup returns CDR1 LGHNA and CDR2 YSLEER. Deletions cut 0 bases from V and 0 bases from J, with 12 bases between. The CDR3 protein is CASSQDMGTASGNTIYF. The CDR3 DNA reads as TGCGCCAGCAGCCAAGATATGGGCACAGCCTCTGGAAACACCATATATTTT.

V and J are TRBV25-1 and TRBJ1-2; TRBD1 might be the D (5 bases). This CDR3 comprises 13 residues. Trimming left V 4 bases short and J 4 bases short, with 10 bases between. Germline values: CDR1 MGHDK, CDR2 SYGVNS. CDR3 residues: CASSAGGFYGYTF. Written as DNA, the CDR3 is TGTGCCAGCAGTGCGGGGGGGTTCTATGGCTACACCTTC.

This clone occurred a few times. The chain links TRBV29-1 to TRBJ1-2; a possible D gene is TRBD1 (6 bases). This CDR3 spans 13 amino acids. Trimming shortened V by 2 bases and J by 7 bases, and 14 bases separated the two germline ends. Germline loops: CDR1 SQVTM, CDR2 ANQGSEA. The DNA of the CDR3 is TGCAGCGTTGAAAGGTGGGCAGGGGTTGGCTACACCTTC. Translation: CSVERWAGVGYTF.

This clone has just one count. The CDR3 DNA sequence: TGTGCCAGCAGCAAATCTCGAGCGGGGGGCTACGAGCAGTACTTC. It is translated as CASSKSRAGGYEQYF. The chain recombines TRBV21-1 with TRBJ2-7; the table's D gene call, TRBD2, was not cross checked with the DNA. TRBV21-1 is assigned pseudogene status. The CDR3 is 15 amino acids.

This rearrangement joins TRBV11-3 to TRBJ1-6, with D possibly matching TRBD1 (5 bases). The CDR3 spans 16 residues. The V and J ends lost 2 bases and 10 bases respectively, with 18 bases between them. The germline V gene encodes CDR1 SGHNT and CDR2 YENEEA. This CDR3 reads CASSLWGTKEGSPLHF. For the CDR3, the DNA is TGTGCCAGCAGCTTATGGGGGACCAAGGAGGGCTCACCCCTCCACTTT.